This T cell receptor beta chain came from a study of shared clonotypes between healthy human individuals. Genomic DNA (from each subset) was split evenly across several immunoSEQ plates. Input per replicate PCR of unsorted PBMC was about 300 ng DNA, corresponding to about 30,000 T cell genomes. The assay was immunoSEQ multiplex PCR, and TCRdb's table has in-frame clones only and misses some. The data hold approximately 510,000 clones, with around 74% observed a single time. As to this clone: The antigen remains unidentified.

General study findings and limits: Few donors restricted represented genetic and exposure-history diversity. Researchers sampled blood only, noting tissue repertoires likely differ.

This sequence was found in a woman in her thirties or forties in good health. Some clones in this sample may be carry-over from other donors' samples. Specimen: PBMCs.

CDR3 in amino acids: CATSRANPATGNTIYF. DNA for the CDR3: TGTGCCACCAGCAGAGCTAACCCGGCCACCGGAAACACCATATATTTT. The rearrangement joins TRBV15 to TRBJ1-3; D is unclear. Germline CDR1 is LNHNV and CDR2 is YYDKDF (reference sequence). The CDR3 runs to 16 residues. The V end lost 1 base, the J end lost 4 bases, and 14 bases lay between the germline ends.